This T cell receptor beta chain was captured by sequencing in a study of human T cells and chemical hapten exposure. With 2 bases removed from V and 5 bases from J, the gap between germline ends came to 9 bases. The CDR3 runs 13 residues. Described time point: pre-sensitization, week 0. Sample treatment: therapeutic diphenylcyclopropenone sensitization with weekly scalp DPC. Unfractionated whole blood was the source from which total RNA was extracted. TCRdb re-analysed the RACE reads in MiXCR, keeping a single row per CDR3 protein. This sample has roughly 38,000 distinct CDR3 sequences; 12% occur once, and the top ten carry about 1.9%. This clonotype was seen ten or more times.

The material was whole blood, obtained in connection with sensitization to the hapten diphenylcyclopropenone (DPC). This TCR was recovered from a woman between 40 and 50 years old with alopecia areata. Some clones in this sample may be carry-over from other donors' samples. The chain recombines TRBV12-3 or TRBV12-4 with TRBJ2-5; no firm D call. In DNA form, the CDR3 reads TGTGCCAGCAGTTTATCCGGACGGGAGACCCAGTACTTC. Translation: CASSLSGRETQYF.